These 18 T cell receptor beta chains came from one sample sequenced in a study of shared clonotypes between healthy human individuals (TCRdb year 2020). The library was prepared using the immunoSEQ multiplex PCR assay. Here the immuneACCESS table is served through TCRdb, limited to in-frame sequences with V and J called. Missing clones are a known gap in these copies; in checked studies unresolved V genes cover under half, and the rest lacks a known reason. In this sample the table shows hundreds of thousands of clones, about 76% of which occur a single time. 13% of the sample rests with the top ten. What was sequenced was PBMCs. All receptors come from a woman in her forties in good health. Some clones in this sample may be carry-over from other donors' samples.

V usage is TRBV13 and J usage is TRBJ1-3; no firm D call. The CDR3 extends over 14 amino acids. Germline loops: CDR1 PRHDT, CDR2 FYEKMQ (reference sequence). The V end was cut by 5 bases, the J end by 0 bases, with 8 bases between. The CDR3 reads CASSVDLSGNTIYF. Here the CDR3 DNA reads TGTGCCAGCAGCGTGGACCTCTCTGGAAACACCATATATTTT.

The chain recombines TRBV5-1 with TRBJ1-5; 7 positions match TRBD1. V trimming: 4 bases; J trimming: 6 bases; junction bases outside the gene matches: 10. This CDR3 is 15 amino acids long. Germline values: CDR1 SGHRS, CDR2 YFSETQ. The CDR3 region is CASSPGLSGGQPQHF. The CDR3 region has the DNA TGCGCCAGCAGCCCGGGACTTTCAGGGGGTCAGCCCCAGCATTTT.

V and J are TRBV4-2 and TRBJ2-7; maybe TRBD2 (5 bases). Germline CDR1 reads LGHNA; CDR2 reads YNFKEQ. The CDR3 extends over 13 amino acids. The V end was cut by 4 bases, the J end by 1 base, with 8 bases between. The CDR3 reads CASSPRESYEQYF. Written as DNA, the CDR3 is TGTGCCAGCAGCCCGAGGGAGTCCTACGAGCAGTACTTC.

The rearrangement links TRBV2 to TRBJ2-1; D is perhaps TRBD2 (5 bases). CDR3 length: 15 residues. From germline, CDR1 is SNHLY and CDR2 FYNNEI. Trimming took 4 bases from V and 9 from J, leaving 19 bases between them. CDR3 nucleotide sequence: TGTGCCAGCAGTGTTATAGGGAGTCGGTCGGGTGAGCAGTTCTTC. Translating gives CASSVIGSRSGEQFF.

In its sample, this clone was seen a few times. The CDR3 reads CASSSTSGRQTQYF. In nucleotides, the CDR3 is TGCGCCAGCAGCTCTACTAGCGGGAGACAGACCCAGTACTTC. V and J are TRBV5-1 and TRBJ2-5; TRBD2 matches 11 bases. V lost 3 bases and J lost 6; bases outside the gene matches: 4. Germline V CDR1 and CDR2: SGHRS, YFSETQ. The CDR3 contains 14 residues.

This clone was seen a handful of times. CDR3: CASSFRSLAGYFGNEQFF. CDR3 nucleotide sequence: TGCGCCAGCAGCTTTCGATCGCTAGCGGGATATTTCGGCAATGAGCAGTTCTTC. The rearrangement links TRBV5-1 to TRBJ2-1; 9 positions match TRBD2. CDR3 length equals 18 residues. V lost 2 bases and J lost 6; bases outside the gene matches: 15. Germline V lookup: CDR1 SGHRS, CDR2 YFSETQ. Complete variable domain (other parts from reference TRBV5-1 and TRBJ2-1): KAGVTQTPRYLIKTRGQQVTLSCSPISGHRSVSWYQQTPGQGLQFLFEYFSETQRNKGNFPGRFSGRQFSNSRSEMNVSTLELGDSALYLCASSFRSLAGYFGNEQFFGPGTRLTVL.

The chain links TRBV6-5 to TRBJ1-2; D gene uncertain. The V end lost 4 bases, the J end lost 7 bases, and 10 bases lay between the germline ends. Looked up from germline, CDR1 is MNHEY and CDR2 is SVGAGI. The CDR3 spans 12 residues. The CDR3 loop is CASSSSGLGYTF. The CDR3 DNA sequence: TGTGCCAGCAGTTCCTCGGGTCTTGGCTACACCTTC.

The chain combines TRBV5-4 with TRBJ1-3; D remains unclear. This CDR3 has 15 amino acids. The ends were cut back, 0 bases at V and 0 bases at J, with 7 bases in the middle. The germline V gene encodes CDR1 SGHNT and CDR2 YYREEE (reference sequence). In DNA form, the CDR3 reads TGTGCCAGCAGCTTGGCCTCCAACTCTGGAAACACCATATATTTT. This gives the protein CASSLASNSGNTIYF.

This chain connects TRBV6-1 to TRBJ2-1; 12 positions agree with TRBD2. The germline V gene encodes CDR1 MNHNS and CDR2 SASEGT. V was clipped by 4 bases and J by 5 bases; unmatched bases: 3. This CDR3 comprises 15 residues. The CDR3 nucleotides read TGTGCCAGCAGTGTCGGACTAGCGGGACACAATGAGCAGTTCTTC. Residues: CASSVGLAGHNEQFF.

The chain links TRBV27 to TRBJ2-1; no definite D call. Germline CDR1 and CDR2: MNHEY and SMNVEV (reference sequence). This CDR3 has 15 residues. Trimming stripped 8 bases from V and 7 bases from J, with 21 bases between. The DNA for the CDR3 is TGTGCCAGCGGAAGGTGGAGTTTTATTGTGAATGAGCAGTTCTTC. Its translation: CASGRWSFIVNEQFF.

Details on this clone: Other nucleotide sequences from this sample produce the same CDR3. V gene TRBV7-2 combines with J gene TRBJ1-1, with 7 bases that match TRBD1. Germline CDR1 SGHTA, CDR2 FQGNSA. This CDR3 contains 14 residues. Losses at the gene ends were 2 bases for V and 3 bases for J; bases not matched to a gene: 3. The DNA of the CDR3 is TGTGCCAGCAGCTTACAGGGGGGTGACACTGAAGCTTTCTTT. This encodes CASSLQGGDTEAFF.

This clone was recorded only once. V and J are TRBV4-3 and TRBJ2-7, with 9 bases lining up with TRBD2. This CDR3 is built from 16 residues. Trimming cost V 0 bases and J 5 bases; bases outside gene matches: 8. CDR1 and CDR2 (germline): LGHNA, YSLEER. In DNA form, the CDR3 reads TGCGCCAGCAGCCAAGATACGCGCGGGAGGGCCCACGAGCAGTACTTC. Translation: CASSQDTRGRAHEQYF.

The rearrangement joins TRBV9 to TRBJ2-7; the D is unclear. The V end lost 0 bases, the J end lost 0 bases, and 13 bases lay between the germline ends. Per the germline V gene, CDR1 is SGDLS and CDR2 is YYNGEE. The CDR3 is 16 amino acids. CDR3: CASSVGADFASYEQYF. CDR3 nucleotides: TGTGCCAGCAGCGTAGGGGCTGACTTTGCCTCCTACGAGCAGTACTTC.

J is TRBJ2-7 and V is TRBV14; D might be TRBD1 (6 bases). Trimming pared 6 bases from V and 3 bases from J, leaving 21 bases between. Germline loops: CDR1 SGHDN, CDR2 FVKESK. The CDR3 sequence is 16 residues long. The CDR3 spells CASSQTWGRTVYEQYF. In DNA form, the CDR3 reads TGTGCCAGCAGTCAAACATGGGGAAGGACAGTCTACGAGCAGTACTTC.

This chain joins TRBV7-9 and TRBJ2-7, with 8 bases aligning to TRBD1. Trimming cost V 5 bases and J 1 base; bases outside gene matches: 4. Germline CDR1 SEHNR, CDR2 FQNEAQ (reference sequence). The CDR3 loop spans 14 amino acids. The CDR3 loop is CASSPTGESYEQYF. CDR3 nucleotide sequence: TGTGCCAGCAGCCCGACAGGGGAGTCCTACGAGCAGTACTTC. The variable domain in full, completed from reference TRBV7-9 and TRBJ2-7, reads DTGVSQNPRHKITKRGQNVTFRCDPISEHNRLYWYRQTLGQGPEFLTYFQNEAQLEKSRLLSDRFSAERPKGSFSTLEIQRTEQGDSAMYLCASSPTGESYEQYFGPGTRLTVT.

The DNA for the CDR3 is TGTGCCAGCAGTCTCGAGGGCGGGAGAAGATACAATGAGCAGTTCTTC. Encoded protein: CASSLEGGRRYNEQFF. This chain connects TRBV27 to TRBJ2-1, with TRBD2 matching over 7 bases. This CDR3 has 16 amino acids. CDR1 MNHEY and CDR2 SMNVEV come from the germline V gene (reference sequence). The junction had 11 bases not matched to a gene; V was cut back by 5 bases and J by 4 bases.

This chain connects TRBV7-9 to TRBJ2-1; 13 nucleotides match TRBD2. The CDR3 runs to 15 residues. The V gene end was trimmed by 5 bases and the J gene end by 9 bases; junction bases not matched to a gene: 7. Germline loops: CDR1 SEHNR, CDR2 FQNEAQ (reference sequence). The CDR3 region is CASSAGLAGVSEQFF. CDR3 DNA: TGTGCCAGCAGCGCCGGACTAGCGGGGGTTTCTGAGCAGTTCTTC. Using reference TRBV7-9 and TRBJ2-1 for the parts outside the CDR3, the full variable domain is DTGVSQNPRHKITKRGQNVTFRCDPISEHNRLYWYRQTLGQGPEFLTYFQNEAQLEKSRLLSDRFSAERPKGSFSTLEIQRTEQGDSAMYLCASSAGLAGVSEQFFGPGTRLTVL.

This clone was recorded only once. Germline is not matched at one junction end, which may reflect a read error. The rearrangement joins TRBV7-7 to TRBJ2-7; D gene ambiguous. The CDR3 is 13 amino acids. The germline gives CDR1 SSHAT, CDR2 FNYEAQ (reference sequence). CDR3 in amino acids: CASSPSLGEEQYF. The DNA for the CDR3 is TGTGCTAGCAGCCCCTCCCTGGGCGAGGAGCAGTACTTC.